This TCR beta chain was documented in a study of CD8 T cells in ankylosing spondylitis. Overall study results and limits: What seemed typical of ankylosing spondylitis blood was a TCR beta motif built from eight highly homologous variants. The disease-linked clones had a CD8+ phenotype and low blood frequencies. Prior work had noted some motif variants in reactive arthritis blood and synovial fluid. The clones that were linked to disease were reported to be significantly enriched in matched synovial fluid samples from ankylosing spondylitis patients.

This clonotype was picked up a small number of times. Its target is unknown. Preparation of TCR beta libraries was done by quantitative 5'-RACE with molecular barcodes. TCRdb fed the 5' RACE reads into MiXCR, producing one record per CDR3 protein. The data contain hundreds of thousands of distinct CDR3 sequences, about an eighth of them singletons. Per germline, CDR1 DFQATT and CDR2 SNEGSKA (reference sequence). This CDR3 has 14 residues. The TCR originated in a male donor with ankylosing spondylitis. The J gene is TRBJ1-2, the V gene TRBV20-1, with 7 bases aligning to TRBD1. Sequencing input: blood, either unsorted or a sorted T cell fraction (not recorded which). CDR3 amino acids: CSRQRQGTTYGYTF. The CDR3 bases are TGCAGCAGACAGAGACAGGGAACAACTTATGGCTACACCTTC.